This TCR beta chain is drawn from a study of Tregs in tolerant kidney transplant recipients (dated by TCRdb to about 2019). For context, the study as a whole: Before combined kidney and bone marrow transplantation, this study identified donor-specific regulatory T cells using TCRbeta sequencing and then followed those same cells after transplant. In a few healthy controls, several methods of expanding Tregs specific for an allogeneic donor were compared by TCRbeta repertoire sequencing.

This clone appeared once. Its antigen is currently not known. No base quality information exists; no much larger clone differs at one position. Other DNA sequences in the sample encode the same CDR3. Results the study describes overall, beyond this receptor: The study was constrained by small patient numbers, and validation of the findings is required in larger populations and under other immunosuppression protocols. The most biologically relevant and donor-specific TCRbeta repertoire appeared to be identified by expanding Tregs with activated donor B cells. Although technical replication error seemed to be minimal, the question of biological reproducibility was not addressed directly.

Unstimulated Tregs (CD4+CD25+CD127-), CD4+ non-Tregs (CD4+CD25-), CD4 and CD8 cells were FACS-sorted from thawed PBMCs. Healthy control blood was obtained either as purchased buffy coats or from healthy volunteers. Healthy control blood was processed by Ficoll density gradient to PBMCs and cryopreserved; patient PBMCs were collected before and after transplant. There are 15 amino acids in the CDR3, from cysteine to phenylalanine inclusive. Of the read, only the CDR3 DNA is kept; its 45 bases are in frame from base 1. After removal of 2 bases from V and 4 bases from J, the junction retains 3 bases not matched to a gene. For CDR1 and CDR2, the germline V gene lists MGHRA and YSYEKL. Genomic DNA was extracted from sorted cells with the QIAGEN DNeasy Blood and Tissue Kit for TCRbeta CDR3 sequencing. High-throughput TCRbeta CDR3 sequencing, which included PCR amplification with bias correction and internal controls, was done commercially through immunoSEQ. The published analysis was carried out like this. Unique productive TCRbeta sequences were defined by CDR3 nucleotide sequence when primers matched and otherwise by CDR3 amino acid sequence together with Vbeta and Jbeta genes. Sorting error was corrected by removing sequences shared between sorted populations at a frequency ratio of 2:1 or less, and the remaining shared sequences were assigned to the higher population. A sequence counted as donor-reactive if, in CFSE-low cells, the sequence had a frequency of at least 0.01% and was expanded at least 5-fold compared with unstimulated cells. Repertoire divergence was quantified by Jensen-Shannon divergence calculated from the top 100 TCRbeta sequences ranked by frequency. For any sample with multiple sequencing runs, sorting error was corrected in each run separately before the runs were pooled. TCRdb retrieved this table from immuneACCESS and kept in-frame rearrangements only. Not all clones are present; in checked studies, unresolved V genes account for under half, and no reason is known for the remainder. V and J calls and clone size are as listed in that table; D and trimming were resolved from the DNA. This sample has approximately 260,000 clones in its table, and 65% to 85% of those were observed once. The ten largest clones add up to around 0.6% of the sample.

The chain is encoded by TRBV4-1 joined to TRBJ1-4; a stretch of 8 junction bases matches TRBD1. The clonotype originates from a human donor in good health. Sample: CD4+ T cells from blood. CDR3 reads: CASSQPDRDNEKLFF. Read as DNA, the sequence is TGCGCCAGCAGCCAACCGGACAGGGATAATGAAAAACTGTTTTTT.